This section outlines one T cell receptor (beta chain) sequence together with its context. What it binds is unknown. The sample originates from a study of long-term antiretroviral therapy in people with HIV. Whole-study findings and limits: Dominance of pre-ART expanded clones persisted, fluctuating and often declining after ART.

Specimens carried roughly 0.9-11 million cryopreserved PBMC before DNA extraction. The libraries were made with immunoSEQ v3.0 at survey level. The sequencing target was about 35,000-55,000 T-cell genomes per sample. The repertoire was sequenced with immunoSEQ multiplex PCR; TCRdb's copy has only in-frame clones and lacks some. This sample has about 39,000 clones, with 85% to 90% found just once. J was trimmed by 4 bases and V by 0 bases; bases with no gene match: 4. This CDR3 comprises 15 residues. Per the germline V gene, CDR1 is SGHNT and CDR2 is YYREEE (reference sequence). The sequencing used unsorted PBMCs, collected 3.1 years after starting antiretroviral therapy. The chain links TRBV5-4 to TRBJ1-3, with TRBD1 matching 7 bases. This sequence originates from a woman aged 45-59 years with HIV. The CDR3 here is CASSLAQQGGNTIYF. CDR3 coding DNA: TGTGCCAGCAGCTTGGCCCAACAGGGGGGAAACACCATATATTTT.